The 16 T cell receptor beta chains given below trace back to one sample, sequenced in a study of OX40 agonist ivuxolimab in advanced cancers. Produced via immunoSEQ multiplex PCR; TCRdb's table is partial and in-frame only. Of about 67,000 clones in the sample, about 84% were seen once. Sequenced here: CD4+ or CD8+ T cells sorted from blood, sampled in a trial of the OX40 agonist ivuxolimab. These receptor sequences come from an adult with an advanced solid tumor such as melanoma, head and neck, liver or kidney cancer.

The chain is built from TRBV5-5 and TRBJ1-6; 8 bases agree with TRBD1. The CDR3 runs to 16 residues. CDR1 SGHKS and CDR2 YYEKEE come from the germline V gene (reference sequence). V shed 0 bases, J shed 9 bases, and the junction held 8 bases outside the gene matches. The CDR3 here is CASSLGGQGGFSPLHF. The DNA of the CDR3 is TGTGCCAGCAGCTTGGGAGGACAGGGAGGGTTTTCACCCCTCCACTTT. Complete variable domain (other parts from reference TRBV5-5 and TRBJ1-6): DAGVTQSPTHLIKTRGQQVTLRCSPISGHKSVSWYQQVLGQGPQFIFQYYEKEERGRGNFPDRFSARQFPNYSSELNVNALLLGDSALYLCASSLGGQGGFSPLHFGNGTRLTVT.

V is TRBV6-6 and J is TRBJ1-1; D gene ambiguous. The V and J ends lost 8 bases and 0 bases respectively, with 16 bases between them. Germline CDR1 MNHNY, CDR2 SVGAGI (reference sequence). The length of the CDR3 is 15 residues. The CDR3 sequence: CASFPAAALNTEAFF. CDR3 DNA sequence: TGTGCCAGCTTCCCCGCCGCCGCTCTGAACACTGAAGCTTTCTTT.

V gene TRBV7-2 combines with J gene TRBJ2-1; TRBD2 agrees at 8 bases. Germline CDR1 is SGHTA and CDR2 is FQGNSA. The CDR3 loop spans 15 amino acids. V dropped 5 bases and J dropped 6; count of bases not matched to a gene: 9. The CDR3: CASSLQRGIFNEQFF. For the CDR3, the DNA is TGTGCCAGCAGCCTACAGCGGGGGATCTTCAATGAGCAGTTCTTC.

The chain recombines TRBV4-3 with TRBJ2-1; 11 bases are shared with TRBD2. Per germline, CDR1 LGHNA and CDR2 YSLEER. The CDR3 loop spans 16 amino acids. V lost 0 bases to trimming and J lost 8 bases; unmatched junction nucleotides: 6. CDR3 amino acids: CASSQEASGGRYEQFF. Here the CDR3 DNA reads TGCGCCAGCAGCCAAGAGGCTAGCGGGGGGAGGTATGAGCAGTTCTTC.

The chain joins TRBV5-1 to TRBJ1-3; D not resolved. This CDR3 comprises 16 residues. Trimming left V 0 bases short and J 0 bases short, with 10 bases between. Germline-derived CDR1 and CDR2 are SGHRS and YFSETQ. The DNA of the CDR3 is TGCGCCAGCAGCTTGGGCTCCACCGTCTCTGGAAACACCATATATTTT. It is translated as CASSLGSTVSGNTIYF. The full variable domain, rest sourced from reference TRBV5-1 and TRBJ1-3, is KAGVTQTPRYLIKTRGQQVTLSCSPISGHRSVSWYQQTPGQGLQFLFEYFSETQRNKGNFPGRFSGRQFSNSRSEMNVSTLELGDSALYLCASSLGSTVSGNTIYFGEGSWLTVV.

The gene calls are TRBV19 and TRBJ2-7, with D unresolved. Trimming removed 3 bases from V and 4 bases from J, with 7 bases in between. Germline values: CDR1 LNHDA, CDR2 SQIVND (reference sequence). The CDR3 extends over 12 amino acids. This CDR3 is CASSMGIYEQYF. The CDR3, as DNA: TGTGCCAGTAGTATGGGGATTTACGAGCAGTACTTC.

V is TRBV19 and J is TRBJ2-7, with TRBD1 matching 8 bases. The CDR3 sequence is 15 residues long. The V and J ends lost 6 bases and 4 bases, in that order; junction bases with no gene match: 11. Per germline, CDR1 LNHDA and CDR2 SQIVND (reference sequence). CDR3 sequence (DNA): TGTGCCAGTAGCAATGGACAGGGCCTCGAGTACGAGCAGTACTTC. As protein: CASSNGQGLEYEQYF.

This chain joins TRBV2 and TRBJ1-5; possibly TRBD1 for D (5 bases). CDR1 and CDR2 (germline): SNHLY, FYNNEI. The CDR3 has 14 residues. Trimming removed 3 bases from V and 1 base from J, with 7 bases in between. This CDR3 is CASSDRVSNQPQHF. The CDR3 region has the DNA TGTGCCAGCAGTGACAGGGTCAGCAATCAGCCCCAGCATTTT.

The genes are TRBV7-2 and TRBJ1-5; 11 bases align to TRBD1. The CDR3 runs to 15 residues. Per the germline V gene, CDR1 is SGHTA and CDR2 is FQGNSA. After removal of 5 bases from V and 5 bases from J, the junction contained 5 bases not matched to a gene. CDR3 residues: CASSVGTGGYQPQHF. The CDR3 DNA reads TGTGCCAGCAGCGTGGGGACAGGGGGATATCAGCCCCAGCATTTT.

The chain recombines TRBV18 with TRBJ1-1; D gene unclear. The CDR3 has 13 amino acids. V lost 4 bases and J 1 base, leaving 7 bases between the germline ends. Germline CDR1 and CDR2: KGHSH and LQKENI. The CDR3 protein is CASSRRQNTEAFF. CDR3 sequence (DNA): TGTGCCAGCTCACGGCGACAGAACACTGAAGCTTTCTTT.

The V and J genes are TRBV7-2 and TRBJ2-3, with 10 nucleotides matching TRBD2. Germline V gene data show CDR1 as SGHTA and CDR2 as FQGNSA. V lost 5 bases to trimming and J lost 0 bases; unmatched junction nucleotides: 8. CDR3 length: 17 amino acids. CDR3 nucleotides: TGTGCCAGCAGCCAAGTAGCGGGGGGTTCTAGCACAGATACGCAGTATTTT. Protein product: CASSQVAGGSSTDTQYF.

The V call is TRBV11-2, the J call TRBJ1-2; a weak D match, TRBD1 (5 bases). The V end lost 5 bases, the J end lost 4 bases, and 14 bases lay between the germline ends. The germline V gene encodes CDR1 SGHAT and CDR2 FQNNGV. The CDR3 runs 14 residues. The CDR3 region has the DNA TGTGCCAGCAGCGCCCCGGGACGGAGCTATGGCTACACCTTC. Its protein is CASSAPGRSYGYTF.

The chain combines TRBV15 with TRBJ1-5; D is ambiguous. The ends were cut back, 8 bases at V and 5 bases at J, with 16 bases in the middle. This CDR3 region has 14 residues. Germline CDR1 reads LNHNV; CDR2 reads YYDKDF (reference sequence). This CDR3 reads CATQSTRNYQPQHF. The DNA for the CDR3 is TGTGCCACCCAATCCACTAGAAACTATCAGCCCCAGCATTTT.

The V gene is TRBV7-8, the J gene TRBJ1-3, with a weak D call TRBD1 (6 bases). From germline, CDR1 is SGHVS and CDR2 FQNEAQ. This CDR3 comprises 16 residues. Trimming took off 7 bases at V and 2 bases at J, with 18 bases between the two ends. The CDR3 loop reads CASTRGGGSTGNTIYF. CDR3 DNA: TGTGCCAGCACCAGAGGGGGGGGGAGTACTGGAAACACCATATATTTT.

The V and J genes are TRBV7-9 and TRBJ1-6; D perhaps matches TRBD1 (5 bases). Germline assignment: CDR1 SEHNR and CDR2 FQNEAQ (reference sequence). V shed 7 bases and J shed 7 bases, with 20 bases lying between them. This CDR3 has 16 amino acids. The CDR3 DNA follows: TGTGCCAGCATCCTCTACGGCGGCAGGGAGAATTCACCCCTCCACTTT. Residues: CASILYGGRENSPLHF.

The rearrangement uses TRBV18 and TRBJ1-4; weak D call: TRBD1 (5 bases). The ends were cut back, 0 bases at V and 8 bases at J, with 13 bases in the middle. The CDR3 length is 15 residues. Per the germline V gene, CDR1 is KGHSH and CDR2 is LQKENI. The CDR3, as DNA: TGTGCCAGCTCACCACCTATGGGGCATGGAGAAAAACTGTTTTTT. The encoded protein is CASSPPMGHGEKLFF.